Each of the 4 T cell receptor beta chains below was sequenced from the same sample in a study of blood T cell repertoires in COVID-19. Profiled with immunoSEQ multiplex PCR; TCRdb holds only in-frame clones, not every one. The sample records over 100,000 clones, around 87% being singletons. The sample comprised peripheral blood. These receptors all come from a man between 45 and 60 years old with active COVID-19.

The rearrangement joins TRBV18 to TRBJ1-2, with TRBD1 matching over 10 bases. CDR1 and CDR2 (germline): KGHSH, LQKENI. Trimming took 5 bases from V and 9 from J; bases not matched to a gene: 18. There are 17 residues in the CDR3. CDR3 protein: CASSSGTGDYSFSSYTF. The CDR3 DNA follows: TGTGCCAGCTCATCGGGGACAGGGGATTATAGCTTTTCAAGCTACACCTTC.

The chain combines TRBV7-9 with TRBJ2-3; weak D call: TRBD2 (6 bases). The V end was cut by 11 bases, the J end by 0 bases, with 15 bases between. This CDR3 comprises 14 residues. Germline lookup yields CDR1 SEHNR and CDR2 FQNEAQ (reference sequence). The DNA of the CDR3 is TGTGCCGAACGGGGGACCCTAAGCACAGATACGCAGTATTTT. The encoded protein is CAERGTLSTDTQYF. Variable domain in full (rest from reference TRBV7-9 and TRBJ2-3): DTGVSQNPRHKITKRGQNVTFRCDPISEHNRLYWYRQTLGQGPEFLTYFQNEAQLEKSRLLSDRFSAERPKGSFSTLEIQRTEQGDSAMYLCAERGTLSTDTQYFGPGTRLTVL.

The chain combines TRBV7-9 with TRBJ1-2, with a possible D match to TRBD1 (5 bases). The CDR3 sequence is 14 residues long. Germline-derived CDR1 and CDR2 are SEHNR and FQNEAQ (reference sequence). V was shortened by 1 base and J by 6 bases, with 12 bases between the two germline ends. CDR3 protein: CASSLVPGFHGYTF. DNA of the CDR3: TGTGCCAGCAGCTTAGTTCCAGGGTTCCATGGCTACACCTTC. The full variable domain, its missing parts supplied by reference TRBV7-9 and TRBJ1-2, is DTGVSQNPRHKITKRGQNVTFRCDPISEHNRLYWYRQTLGQGPEFLTYFQNEAQLEKSRLLSDRFSAERPKGSFSTLEIQRTEQGDSAMYLCASSLVPGFHGYTFGSGTRLTVV.

The V and J genes are TRBV5-5 and TRBJ1-2, with TRBD1 identical over 9 bases. The CDR3 covers 17 residues. The junction had 10 bases not matched to a gene; V was cut back by 0 bases and J by 4 bases. CDR1 SGHKS and CDR2 YYEKEE come from the germline V gene (reference sequence). The CDR3 loop reads CASSLELWGQGAYGYTF. In nucleotides, the CDR3 is TGTGCCAGCAGCTTGGAGTTATGGGGACAGGGAGCCTATGGCTACACCTTC.